Presented here are 29 T cell receptor beta chains from one specimen sequenced in a study of CD8 T cells in Susac syndrome. The RNA input was about 0.5 to 1 ug, and it was reverse transcribed with random hexamers. TCRdb reprocessed the immunoSEQ multiplex PCR reads with MiXCR, giving one entry per CDR3 protein. The sample lists some 450,000 distinct CDR3 sequences; around 85% were seen once. Sequenced material: CD8+ T cells from PBMCs. Receptors were obtained from a human donor with multiple sclerosis.

Only a few counts were recorded for this clonotype. V usage is TRBV27 and J usage is TRBJ1-1, with 7 positions matching TRBD1. V shed 0 bases, J shed 5 bases, and the junction held 3 bases outside the gene matches. Germline V gene sequence: CDR1 MNHEY, CDR2 SMNVEV (reference sequence). This CDR3 is built from 14 residues. CDR3 amino acids: CASSLSTGRTEAFF. In DNA, the CDR3 is TGTGCCAGCAGTTTATCGACAGGGCGAACTGAAGCTTTCTTT.

The rearrangement uses TRBV2 and TRBJ2-1; 9 positions match TRBD2. Per the germline V gene, CDR1 is SNHLY and CDR2 is FYNNEI. V lost 7 bases, J lost 6 bases, and 10 bases stayed unmatched. CDR3 size: 15 residues. CDR3 DNA sequence: TGTGCCAGCATGTTACGTAGTAGCGGGAGCAATGAGCAGTTCTTC. Protein: CASMLRSSGSNEQFF.

The chain uses TRBV3-1 and TRBJ2-3; maybe TRBD2 (5 bases). CDR3 length: 15 amino acids. Germline lookup yields CDR1 LGHDT and CDR2 YNNKEL (reference sequence). Trimming removed 1 base at V and 5 bases at J, with 13 bases between. The CDR3 DNA reads as TGTGCCAGCAGCCAAGCCGCTTCCGGGATAGATACGCAGTATTTT. Translating gives CASSQAASGIDTQYF.

The chain combines TRBV2 with TRBJ2-7; D gene unclear. The V and J ends lost 5 bases and 2 bases respectively, with 13 bases between them. CDR1 and CDR2 (germline): SNHLY, FYNNEI. The CDR3 loop spans 14 amino acids. The CDR3 coding sequence is TGTGCCAGCAGTTTCCTGGAGACCCCCTACGAGCAGTACTTC. It translates to CASSFLETPYEQYF.

The V and J genes are TRBV7-9 and TRBJ2-3; no definite D call. CDR1 is SEHNR and CDR2 is FQNEAQ in the germline V gene (reference sequence). Between the trimmed V and J ends, which lost 1 base and 4 bases, there was a span of 9 bases. The CDR3 is made up of 14 amino acids. The CDR3 loop is CASSLERVPDTQYF. DNA of the CDR3: TGTGCCAGCAGCTTAGAAAGGGTTCCAGATACGCAGTATTTT.

CDR3 protein: CAWSDNSYEQYF. The CDR3 DNA is TGTGCCTGGAGTGACAACTCCTACGAGCAGTACTTC. The chain couples TRBV30 to TRBJ2-7, with D uncertain. The CDR3 is 12 residues long. The germline V gene encodes CDR1 GTSNPN and CDR2 SVGIG (reference sequence). The V gene lost 1 base and the J gene lost 0 bases, with 4 bases spanning the gap. The whole variable domain, filled in from reference TRBV30 and TRBJ2-7, reads SQTIHQWPATLVQPVGSPLSLECTVEGTSNPNLYWYRQAAGRGLQLLFYSVGIGQISSEVPQNLSASRPQDRQFILSSKKLLLSDSGFYLCAWSDNSYEQYFGPGTRLTVT.

The chain has TRBV6-5 and TRBJ1-5, with 8 bases aligning to TRBD1. Trimming removed 0 bases from V and 6 bases from J; junction bases left unmatched: 7. In germline, CDR1 is MNHEY, CDR2 SVGAGI. The CDR3 is made up of 16 amino acids. CDR3 sequence reads: CASSYSKGQGFQPQHF. CDR3 DNA: TGTGCCAGCAGTTACTCTAAAGGACAGGGATTTCAGCCCCAGCATTTT.

This chain connects TRBV7-9 to TRBJ2-3; no clear D. This CDR3 is 15 amino acids long. The germline V gene has CDR1 SEHNR and CDR2 FQNEAQ (reference sequence). Trimming stripped 2 bases from V and 2 bases from J, with 11 bases between. Written as DNA, the CDR3 is TGTGCCAGCAGCTTAAATTGGCTATACACAGATACGCAGTATTTT. This sequence encodes CASSLNWLYTDTQYF.

The chain combines TRBV6-9 with TRBJ1-3; possibly TRBD1 for D (6 bases). The germline CDR1 and CDR2 sequences are MNHGY and SVAAGI. V dropped 7 bases and J dropped 0 bases, with 13 bases sitting between them. The CDR3 runs to 15 residues. The CDR3 is CASIPGQVSGNTIYF. Written as DNA, the CDR3 is TGTGCCAGCATACCGGGACAAGTCTCTGGAAACACCATATATTTT.

This clonotype was seen once. The chain is built from TRBV12-3 or TRBV12-4 and TRBJ2-7; perhaps D is TRBD1 or TRBD2 (5 bases each). The V and J ends lost 6 bases and 6 bases respectively, with 21 bases between them. There are 15 residues in the CDR3. The CDR3 DNA is TGTGCCAGCAGGAGATCCGGGACGCCGCGCACCGAGCAGTACTTC. Translation gives CASRRSGTPRTEQYF.

V and J are TRBV6-5 and TRBJ2-7; D uncertain. The CDR3 covers 15 residues. Germline CDR1 and CDR2: MNHEY and SVGAGI. Trimming removed 6 bases from V and 0 bases from J, with 15 bases in between. The CDR3 DNA sequence: TGTGCCAGCAGCCCCCCTCCCAGGCCCTCCTACGAGCAGTACTTC. Translation: CASSPPPRPSYEQYF.

This chain joins TRBV29-1 and TRBJ1-1; D is perhaps TRBD1 (6 bases). V was cut by 2 bases and J by 0 bases, with 10 bases left in between. CDR1 is SQVTM, CDR2 ANQGSEA, per germline. This CDR3 contains 14 residues. Here the CDR3 reads CSVELRDMNTEAFF. The CDR3 DNA sequence: TGCAGCGTTGAACTTAGGGACATGAACACTGAAGCTTTCTTT.

The J gene is TRBJ2-1, the V gene TRBV2; possible D gene TRBD1, 5 bases. The CDR3 is made up of 11 amino acids. Germline loops: CDR1 SNHLY, CDR2 FYNNEI. Trimming took 11 bases from V and 7 from J, leaving 12 bases between them. CDR3 nucleotide sequence: TGTGCCCACAGGTTAGGGAATGAGCAGTTCTTC. Amino acids: CAHRLGNEQFF.

This sequence joins TRBV19 and TRBJ1-1; D gene ambiguous. This CDR3 has 15 amino acids. Germline V gene sequence: CDR1 LNHDA, CDR2 SQIVND (reference sequence). Trimming stripped 6 bases from V and 0 bases from J, with 14 bases between. This chain's CDR3 is CASRKAHPVNTEAFF. The CDR3 DNA sequence: TGTGCCAGTAGGAAGGCCCACCCGGTGAACACTGAAGCTTTCTTT.

This clonotype was counted a few times. The chain joins TRBV3-1 to TRBJ2-7, with D uncertain. The CDR3 contains 13 residues. With 4 bases removed from V and 8 bases from J, the gap between germline ends came to 15 bases. Per the germline V gene, CDR1 is LGHDT and CDR2 is YNNKEL (reference sequence). The CDR3 region is CASSPRETLKQYF. Written as DNA, the CDR3 is TGTGCCAGCAGCCCAAGAGAGACCCTCAAGCAGTACTTC.

The chain combines TRBV12-3 or TRBV12-4 with TRBJ2-3; D tentatively fits TRBD1 or TRBD2 (7 bases each). CDR3 length: 15 amino acids. V lost 3 bases to trimming and J lost 3 bases, with 13 bases between them. In DNA, the CDR3 is TGTGCCAGCAGTTTTCACAGGGGAGGGACAGATACGCAGTATTTT. This sequence encodes CASSFHRGGTDTQYF.

This chain joins TRBV10-3 and TRBJ1-1; D is possibly TRBD1 (5 bases). Germline lookup yields CDR1 ENHRY and CDR2 SYGVKD. V was shortened by 6 bases and J by 3 bases, with 14 bases between the two germline ends. The CDR3 totals 14 residues. The CDR3 DNA reads as TGTGCCATCAGGCGGGCAACGGGGGACACTGAAGCTTTCTTT. Residues: CAIRRATGDTEAFF.

This clonotype was seen only once. The CDR3 sequence: CASGPPTGILEQYF. DNA of the CDR3: TGTGCTAGTGGTCCACCTACAGGGATACTCGAGCAGTACTTC. This rearrangement joins TRBV12-5 to TRBJ2-7; tentatively, D is TRBD1 (6 bases). The CDR3 consists of 14 residues. Trimming left V 5 bases short and J 6 bases short, with 17 bases between. Germline V gene sequence: CDR1 LGHNT, CDR2 FRNRAP.

The chain employs TRBV5-1 and TRBJ1-1, with 11 bases that match TRBD1. Germline CDR1 reads SGHRS; CDR2 reads YFSETQ. This CDR3 contains 14 residues. Unmatched junction bases numbered 6, after V lost 7 bases and J lost 4 bases. CDR3 region: CASASGQGATEAFF. CDR3 coding DNA: TGCGCCAGCGCCTCCGGACAGGGGGCCACTGAAGCTTTCTTT. Full variable domain (remainder filled in from reference TRBV5-1 and TRBJ1-1): KAGVTQTPRYLIKTRGQQVTLSCSPISGHRSVSWYQQTPGQGLQFLFEYFSETQRNKGNFPGRFSGRQFSNSRSEMNVSTLELGDSALYLCASASGQGATEAFFGQGTRLTVV.

The chain combines TRBV30 with TRBJ2-3; perhaps TRBD2 as D (5 bases). Per the germline V gene, CDR1 is GTSNPN and CDR2 is SVGIG (reference sequence). This CDR3 comprises 12 residues. The ends were cut back, 0 bases at V and 9 bases at J, with 10 bases in the middle. The DNA for the CDR3 is TGTGCCTGGAGTGTACTAGACACCACGCAGTATTTT. Translated, it gives CAWSVLDTTQYF.

The chain is built from TRBV6-5 and TRBJ2-2, with 10 bases fitting TRBD1. The CDR3 covers 15 residues. Germline CDR1 reads MNHEY; CDR2 reads SVGAGI. V was pared by 10 bases and J by 4 bases, with 9 bases of the junction left unmatched. In DNA form, the CDR3 reads TGTGCCACCTGTATCGGACAGGGGGGCACCGGGGAGCTGTTTTTT. It specifies CATCIGQGGTGELFF.

The chain couples TRBV11-1 to TRBJ2-1; TRBD1 matches at 11 bases. V shed 1 base and J 5 bases; nucleotides not matched to a gene: 4. Germline-derived CDR1 and CDR2 are SGHAT and FQDESV (reference sequence). This CDR3 is 16 amino acids long. This chain's CDR3 is CASSLVLGQGDNEQFF. The CDR3 region has the DNA TGTGCCAGCAGCTTAGTTCTGGGACAGGGGGACAATGAGCAGTTCTTC.

The chain has TRBV6-5 and TRBJ1-6; 9 bases are shared with TRBD1. This CDR3 is 14 amino acids long. Losses at the gene ends were 4 bases for V and 9 bases for J; bases not matched to a gene: 4. Germline V gives CDR1 MNHEY, CDR2 SVGAGI. The CDR3, as DNA: TGTGCCAGCAGTTTACAGGGGGCGGGTTCACCCCTCCACTTT. It yields the protein CASSLQGAGSPLHF.

The chain employs TRBV20-1 and TRBJ2-7, with 7 bases identical to TRBD1. V dropped 3 bases and J dropped 2; count of bases not matched to a gene: 4. The CDR3 is 13 residues long. Germline CDR1 is DFQATT and CDR2 is SNEGSKA (reference sequence). The CDR3 nucleotides read TGCAGTGCTAGGCAGGGGGAGACCTACGAGCAGTACTTC. This translates into CSARQGETYEQYF.

The chain has TRBV4-1 and TRBJ1-5; TRBD1 matches at 7 bases. J was trimmed by 4 bases and V by 3 bases; bases with no gene match: 6. CDR3 size: 15 residues. Looked up from germline, CDR1 is MGHRA and CDR2 is YSYEKL. CDR3 DNA sequence: TGCGCCAGCAGCCAGTACGCAGGGGGAAATCAGCCCCAGCATTTT. This translates into CASSQYAGGNQPQHF.

The chain is built from TRBV19 and TRBJ2-3; TRBD2 aligns across 13 bases. Germline assignment: CDR1 LNHDA and CDR2 SQIVND (reference sequence). The length of the CDR3 is 15 residues. J lost 4 bases, V lost 7 bases, and 5 bases had no gene match. CDR3 sequence (DNA): TGTGCCAGTACCAGGACTAGCGGGAGTGCAGATACGCAGTATTTT. This codes for CASTRTSGSADTQYF. The whole variable domain, remainder taken from reference TRBV19 and TRBJ2-3, is DGGITQSPKYLFRKEGQNVTLSCEQNLNHDAMYWYRQDPGQGLRLIYYSQIVNDFQKGDIAEGYSVSREKKESFPLTVTSAQKNPTAFYLCASTRTSGSADTQYFGPGTRLTVL.

The chain combines TRBV14 with TRBJ2-4; TRBD1 aligns across 7 bases. Looked up from germline, CDR1 is SGHDN and CDR2 is FVKESK. J lost 1 base, V lost 2 bases, and 2 bases had no gene match. The CDR3 covers 15 residues. In nucleotides, the CDR3 is TGTGCCAGCAGCCAAAGGGGACAGGCCAAAAACATTCAGTACTTC. Residues: CASSQRGQAKNIQYF.

This clonotype was counted once. V usage is TRBV5-1 and J usage is TRBJ1-2, with a tentative D call TRBD1 (5 bases). V dropped 2 bases and J dropped 8 bases, with 10 bases sitting between them. The CDR3 consists of 12 residues. Germline CDR1 SGHRS, CDR2 YFSETQ. The CDR3 is CASSFQGQGYTF. In DNA form, the CDR3 reads TGCGCCAGCAGCTTCCAGGGTCAAGGCTACACCTTC.

The V and J genes are TRBV7-9 and TRBJ2-5; D is ambiguous. The CDR3 is 14 amino acids. V lost 5 bases and J lost 3, with 13 bases in between. CDR1 and CDR2 from the germline V gene are SEHNR and FQNEAQ (reference sequence). CDR3 loop: CASSLPWAEETQYF. DNA of the CDR3: TGTGCCAGCAGCCTCCCGTGGGCAGAAGAGACCCAGTACTTC.